This T cell receptor beta chain was captured in a study of blood T cell repertoires in COVID-19. Overall study: Italy, Spain and the United States were the sources of the convalescent and acute COVID-19 samples. T cells, B-cell-depleted T cells, or PBMCs provided the cDNA or gDNA that served as material.

Trimming at V came to 5 bases and at J to 5 bases, leaving 3 bases not matched to a gene. The CDR3 is 13 amino acids. The germline gives CDR1 SGHAT, CDR2 FQNNGV. Original data processing: Reference gene primer amplification in the assay estimated nucleated cell counts. The assay was immunoSEQ multiplex PCR, and TCRdb's table has in-frame clones only and misses some. The DNA was the basis for D and trimming; V, J and clone size are from that table. The data contain about 140,000 clones, approximately 88% of them singletons. The chain has TRBV11-2 and TRBJ1-5, with 7 nucleotides matching TRBD1. The source material was peripheral blood. The sequence was obtained from a woman aged 45-65 years with acute or convalescent COVID-19. The CDR3 protein is CASSPDRDQPQHF. The CDR3 DNA reads TGTGCCAGCAGCCCCGACAGGGATCAGCCCCAGCATTTT.